These 21 T cell receptor beta chains share one sample of origin, sequenced in a study of long-term antiretroviral therapy in people with HIV (dated 2022 in TCRdb). The immunoSEQ hsTCRB v3.0 assay was used at survey level resolution to sequence the TRB variable region. The immuneACCESS repertoire file appears here via TCRdb, limited to in-frame rearrangements. These files lack a portion of the clones; in checked studies, under half of the deficit traces to unresolved V genes, and the cause of the others is not known. Here the sample has about 28,000 clones; approximately 80% occur a single time. Approximately 10% of the sample is in the top ten clones. The starting material was unsorted PBMCs, obtained 3 years after starting antiretroviral therapy. These receptors came from a man aged 40-49 years with HIV.

The V and J genes are TRBV5-4 and TRBJ2-2; unclear D gene. The germline gives CDR1 SGHNT, CDR2 YYREEE (reference sequence). CDR3 size: 14 residues. Trimming took off 1 base at V and 3 bases at J, with 7 bases between the two ends. The CDR3 DNA is TGTGCCAGCAGCTTGCCCACTGACACCGGGGAGCTGTTTTTT. As protein: CASSLPTDTGELFF.

This sequence joins TRBV2 and TRBJ2-7, with a possible D match to TRBD1 (6 bases). This CDR3 comprises 15 residues. V dropped 1 base and J dropped 4 bases, with 14 bases sitting between them. Germline V lookup: CDR1 SNHLY, CDR2 FYNNEI. In DNA, the CDR3 is TGTGCCAGCAGTGAAGGTCTGGACAGTTTTTACGAGCAGTACTTC. Its translation is CASSEGLDSFYEQYF.

The V gene is TRBV4-2, the J gene TRBJ1-5, with D unresolved. The CDR3 totals 14 residues. The V end lost 0 bases, the J end lost 4 bases, and 7 bases lay between the germline ends. Germline CDR1 LGHNA, CDR2 YNFKEQ. As DNA, the CDR3 is TGTGCCAGCAGCCAAGAAGGAGGGAATCAGCCCCAGCATTTT. Protein: CASSQEGGNQPQHF.

The chain joins TRBV5-1 to TRBJ2-3; 10 bases fit TRBD2. Trimming cost V 5 bases and J 5 bases; bases outside gene matches: 8. The CDR3 sequence is 15 residues long. Germline V gene sequence: CDR1 SGHRS, CDR2 YFSETQ. This CDR3 reads CASSYLAGAGDTQYF. The CDR3 DNA reads as TGCGCCAGCAGTTATCTAGCGGGAGCGGGAGATACGCAGTATTTT.

The genes are TRBV7-9 and TRBJ2-7, with unresolved D. Germline assignment: CDR1 SEHNR and CDR2 FQNEAQ (reference sequence). The CDR3 consists of 12 residues. Trimming stripped 6 bases from V and 6 bases from J, with 12 bases between. CDR3 sequence: CASSRDWGEQYF. In nucleotides, the CDR3 is TGTGCCAGCAGTCGCGACTGGGGCGAGCAGTACTTC.

This chain connects TRBV6-1 to TRBJ2-7; 8 bases match TRBD1. V was pared by 7 bases and J by 7 bases, with 15 bases of the junction left unmatched. The CDR3 extends over 15 amino acids. In germline, CDR1 is MNHNS, CDR2 SASEGT. The CDR3 loop is CASIQPAGGLREQYF. The CDR3 DNA sequence: TGTGCCAGCATCCAACCGGCAGGGGGCTTGAGGGAGCAGTACTTC.

The chain combines TRBV15 with TRBJ2-3; D call uncertain. Germline assignment: CDR1 LNHNV and CDR2 YYDKDF (reference sequence). The CDR3 has 15 residues. The V and J ends lost 3 bases and 1 base respectively, with 11 bases between them. The CDR3 is CATSRHRGGTDTQYF. CDR3 bases: TGTGCCACCAGCAGGCATCGAGGCGGCACAGATACGCAGTATTTT. The full variable domain, its missing parts supplied by reference TRBV15 and TRBJ2-3, is DAMVIQNPRYQVTQFGKPVTLSCSQTLNHNVMYWYQQKSSQAPKLLFHYYDKDFNNEADTPDNFQSRRPNTSFCFLDIRSPGLGDTAMYLCATSRHRGGTDTQYFGPGTRLTVL.

The chain is built from TRBV18 and TRBJ1-1, with 7 bases that match TRBD1. The CDR3 runs to 14 residues. Trimming removed 4 bases from V and 1 base from J; junction bases left unmatched: 3. CDR1 is KGHSH, CDR2 LQKENI, per germline. DNA for the CDR3: TGTGCCAGCTCACAGACAGGGCAGAACACTGAAGCTTTCTTT. Translation: CASSQTGQNTEAFF.

The V and J genes are TRBV28 and TRBJ1-5, with a tentative D call TRBD1 (5 bases). The V end lost 7 bases, the J end lost 7 bases, and 17 bases lay between the germline ends. This CDR3 has 14 residues. From germline, CDR1 is MDHEN and CDR2 SYDVKM. CDR3 protein: CASIQGGAGQPQHF. DNA for the CDR3: TGTGCCAGCATCCAAGGAGGGGCAGGGCAGCCCCAGCATTTT.

The V call is TRBV7-7, the J call TRBJ2-2, with 9 bases lining up with TRBD2. Germline CDR1 SSHAT, CDR2 FNYEAQ (reference sequence). The CDR3 totals 18 residues. The V gene end was trimmed by 5 bases and the J gene end by 5 bases; junction bases not matched to a gene: 15. The chain's CDR3 is CASSPSLLRGGVTGELFF. CDR3 bases: TGTGCCAGCAGCCCGAGCCTCCTCCGCGGGGGGGTAACCGGGGAGCTGTTTTTT. Full variable domain (missing parts from reference TRBV7-7 and TRBJ2-2): GAGVSQSPRYKVTKRGQDVTLRCDPISSHATLYWYQQALGQGPEFLTYFNYEAQPDKSGLPSDRFSAERPEGSISTLTIQRTEQRDSAMYRCASSPSLLRGGVTGELFFGEGSRLTVL.

V usage is TRBV7-2 and J usage is TRBJ1-1; no clear D. CDR1 and CDR2 (germline): SGHTA, FQGNSA. Trimming cost V 6 bases and J 6 bases, with 8 bases left between them. The CDR3 length is 11 residues. In DNA form, the CDR3 reads TGTGCCAGCAGTTATGGGCCTGAAGCTTTCTTT. Translating it yields CASSYGPEAFF.

V is TRBV7-3 and J is TRBJ1-1; D uncertain. Germline V gene lookup returns CDR1 SGHTA and CDR2 FQGTGA. The length of the CDR3 is 12 residues. V lost 6 bases to trimming and J lost 5 bases, with 10 bases between them. The CDR3 DNA follows: TGTGCCAGCAGGTCGCTGAGGACTGAAGCTTTCTTT. Its translation is CASRSLRTEAFF.

This chain uses TRBV5-1 with TRBJ2-2; D is perhaps TRBD1 or TRBD2 (7 bases each). This CDR3 is built from 14 residues. Germline V gene data show CDR1 as SGHRS and CDR2 as YFSETQ. Trimming pared 6 bases from V and 5 bases from J, leaving 14 bases between. This chain's CDR3 is CASNPAGQTGELFF. DNA of the CDR3: TGCGCCAGCAATCCAGCGGGACAGACCGGGGAGCTGTTTTTT.

The genes are TRBV5-6 and TRBJ2-2; the D is unclear. Trimming took off 1 base at V and 6 bases at J, with 7 bases between the two ends. CDR1 is SGHDT, CDR2 YYEEEE, per germline. The CDR3 consists of 13 residues. The CDR3 DNA sequence: TGTGCCAGCAGCTTGTATCCCCCCGGGGAGCTGTTTTTT. It codes for CASSLYPPGELFF. Filled out from reference TRBV5-6 and TRBJ2-2, the complete variable domain reads DAGVTQSPTHLIKTRGQQVTLRCSPKSGHDTVSWYQQALGQGPQFIFQYYEEEERQRGNFPDRFSGHQFPNYSSELNVNALLLGDSALYLCASSLYPPGELFFGEGSRLTVL.

The chain employs TRBV27 and TRBJ2-7; TRBD1 or TRBD2 may be the D gene (6 bases each). V lost 5 bases, J lost 3 bases, and 17 bases lay in between. The germline gives CDR1 MNHEY, CDR2 SMNVEV (reference sequence). The CDR3 extends over 15 amino acids. The CDR3 DNA is TGTGCCAGCAGTGTTACACAGGGACTGAACTACGAGCAGTACTTC. This translates into CASSVTQGLNYEQYF.

This rearrangement joins TRBV5-4 to TRBJ1-1; D remains ambiguous. The CDR3 is made up of 15 amino acids. Trimming removed 2 bases from V and 1 base from J, with 12 bases in between. The germline V gene encodes CDR1 SGHNT and CDR2 YYREEE (reference sequence). For the CDR3, the DNA is TGTGCCAGCAGCTTACCCGGAGGAGAGAACACTGAAGCTTTCTTT. Encoded protein: CASSLPGGENTEAFF.

J is TRBJ1-6 and V is TRBV11-1, with no clear D. The V end lost 2 bases, the J end lost 2 bases, and 4 bases lay between the germline ends. Germline CDR1 reads SGHAT; CDR2 reads FQDESV (reference sequence). CDR3 length equals 14 residues. Here the CDR3 reads CASSLKTYNSPLHF. Written as DNA, the CDR3 is TGTGCCAGCAGCTTAAAAACCTATAATTCACCCCTCCACTTT.

This clone has just a few counts. This rearrangement joins TRBV5-8 to TRBJ1-2, with D tentatively TRBD1 (5 bases). V was clipped by 5 bases and J by 4 bases, with 12 bases between them. The CDR3 extends over 13 amino acids. Germline V gene lookup returns CDR1 SGHTS and CDR2 YDEGEE. CDR3: CASSAQARYGYTF. CDR3 DNA: TGTGCCAGCAGTGCACAGGCCCGCTATGGCTACACCTTC.

The chain uses TRBV7-9 and TRBJ1-2; D not resolved. Trimming removed 2 bases at V and 2 bases at J, with 6 bases between. Germline assignment: CDR1 SEHNR and CDR2 FQNEAQ (reference sequence). This CDR3 is built from 13 residues. CDR3 region: CASSLSDNYGYTF. The CDR3, as DNA: TGTGCCAGCAGCTTATCCGACAACTATGGCTACACCTTC.

This clone was counted a single time. The chain combines TRBV13 with TRBJ1-2; no reliable D call. Per germline, CDR1 PRHDT and CDR2 FYEKMQ (reference sequence). CDR3 length: 14 residues. V dropped 3 bases and J dropped 4 bases, with 12 bases sitting between them. DNA for the CDR3: TGTGCCAGCAGCTTTCAGATGGGCCTCTATGGCTACACCTTC. Translation: CASSFQMGLYGYTF.

This sequence joins TRBV5-8 and TRBJ2-2; 7 nucleotides match TRBD1. The ends lost 2 bases at V and 4 bases at J; junction bases unmatched: 8. Germline loops: CDR1 SGHTS, CDR2 YDEGEE. This CDR3 is 16 amino acids long. The CDR3 protein is CASSLTPDRPTGELFF. The CDR3 nucleotides read TGTGCCAGCAGCTTAACCCCGGACAGGCCCACCGGGGAGCTGTTTTTT.